Shown below are 30 T cell receptor beta chains from a single sample sequenced in a study of cytomegalovirus exposure and HLA in healthy donors. Sequencing used immunoSEQ multiplex PCR; TCRdb keeps in-frame clones, though not all of them. The sample lists around 200,000 clones; roughly 88% were seen once. Material: PBMCs. The source is a woman aged 18-29 years in good health and CMV-seronegative.

The sample holds a few counts of this clone. The chain uses TRBV30 and TRBJ1-2; D call uncertain. V was shortened by 1 base and J by 2 bases, with 5 bases between the two germline ends. Germline CDR1 GTSNPN, CDR2 SVGIG (reference sequence). CDR3 length: 12 amino acids. Here the CDR3 DNA reads TGTGCCTGGAGTGACAAAAACTATGGCTACACCTTC. Translation gives CAWSDKNYGYTF.

The chain joins TRBV29-1 to TRBJ2-7; D possibly corresponds to TRBD1 (6 bases). The ends were cut back, 4 bases at V and 7 bases at J, with 14 bases in the middle. The CDR3 is 12 amino acids. Germline V gene data show CDR1 as SQVTM and CDR2 as ANQGSEA. CDR3 bases: TGCAGCGTTGGAGCGAACAGGGTTGAGCAGTACTTC. Its protein is CSVGANRVEQYF.

The gene calls are TRBV19 and TRBJ2-2; D remains unclear. CDR1 and CDR2 from the germline V gene are LNHDA and SQIVND (reference sequence). This CDR3 has 11 residues. V was pared by 7 bases and J by 7 bases, with 7 bases between. In DNA, the CDR3 is TGTGCCAGTACACGCAGCGGGGAGCTGTTTTTT. Protein sequence: CASTRSGELFF.

The V gene is TRBV21-1, the J gene TRBJ2-7; the D call in the table, TRBD2, was not verified against the DNA. TRBV21-1 is reported as a pseudogene. CDR3 length: 23 amino acids. The CDR3 DNA reads TGTGCCAGCAGCAAAGGGGATGGGAGCGATCCGACTAGCGGGAGGGCACGGGGAGGCGAGCAGTACTTC. This codes for CASSKGDGSDPTSGRARGGEQYF.

In DNA form, the CDR3 reads TGTGCCAGCAGCTCGCTCAGACCGGGACAGGGACCCTACGAGCAGTACTTC. Its translation is CASSSLRPGQGPYEQYF. The rearrangement links TRBV11-2 to TRBJ2-7; 9 positions match TRBD1. J lost 2 bases, V lost 4 bases, and 12 bases had no gene match. There are 17 residues in the CDR3. Germline V gene lookup returns CDR1 SGHAT and CDR2 FQNNGV.

The chain uses TRBV7-2 and TRBJ1-4; TRBD1 matches at 7 bases. With 4 bases clipped from V and 9 bases from J, the junction kept 11 bases outside the gene matches. The CDR3 loop spans 15 amino acids. In germline, CDR1 is SGHTA, CDR2 FQGNSA. This CDR3 reads CASSSTLGQAKKLFF. The CDR3 coding sequence is TGTGCCAGCAGCTCCACCCTTGGACAGGCGAAAAAACTGTTTTTT.

The CDR3 reads CASSTRTGPYEQYF. The CDR3 DNA sequence: TGTGCCAGTAGTACTAGAACAGGGCCCTACGAGCAGTACTTC. The V and J genes are TRBV19 and TRBJ2-7; TRBD1 might be the D (6 bases). V lost 4 bases to trimming and J lost 2 bases, with 12 bases between them. CDR1 is LNHDA, CDR2 SQIVND, per germline (reference sequence). The CDR3 consists of 14 residues.

The table lists this clone with a few counts. The V call is TRBV19, the J call TRBJ2-1, with no clear D. Deletions cut 0 bases from V and 0 bases from J, with 6 bases between. The length of the CDR3 is 15 residues. In germline, CDR1 is LNHDA, CDR2 SQIVND (reference sequence). The CDR3 region is CASSIDPSSYNEQFF. CDR3 coding DNA: TGTGCCAGTAGTATAGATCCGAGCTCCTACAATGAGCAGTTCTTC.

The rearrangement links TRBV7-9 to TRBJ2-7, with TRBD1 matching over 10 bases. The CDR3 is 15 residues long. The V segment lost 7 bases and the J segment 4 bases; nucleotides outside the gene matches: 10. Germline V gene lookup returns CDR1 SEHNR and CDR2 FQNEAQ (reference sequence). The CDR3, as DNA: TGTGCCAGCACCCAAGGGACAGGGGCGTCGTACGAGCAGTACTTC. Protein sequence: CASTQGTGASYEQYF.

The V gene is TRBV4-2, the J gene TRBJ2-3; 10 bases line up with TRBD2. The V gene end was trimmed by 0 bases and the J gene end by 1 base; junction bases not matched to a gene: 1. The CDR3 sequence is 16 residues long. Looked up from germline, CDR1 is LGHNA and CDR2 is YNFKEQ. The CDR3: CASSQDTSGGTDTQYF. The CDR3 DNA reads TGTGCCAGCAGCCAAGACACTAGCGGGGGCACAGATACGCAGTATTTT.

Only one count was recorded for this clone. The chain links TRBV5-1 to TRBJ2-3; 9 nucleotides line up with TRBD2. Trimming took 0 bases from V and 2 from J; bases not matched to a gene: 4. Germline V gives CDR1 SGHRS, CDR2 YFSETQ. The CDR3 is 16 amino acids. CDR3 amino acids: CASSLVSGRVTDTQYF. CDR3 in DNA: TGCGCCAGCAGCTTGGTTAGCGGGAGAGTCACAGATACGCAGTATTTT.

The chain is built from TRBV28 and TRBJ2-1; 8 bases match TRBD2. Germline lookup yields CDR1 MDHEN and CDR2 SYDVKM. V trimming: 0 bases; J trimming: 6 bases; junction bases outside the gene matches: 7. This CDR3 comprises 16 residues. CDR3 residues: CASSLWTSESGNEQFF. The CDR3 DNA sequence: TGTGCCAGCAGTTTATGGACTAGCGAAAGTGGCAATGAGCAGTTCTTC.

The chain combines TRBV5-1 with TRBJ1-2; the D is unclear. This CDR3 is 12 amino acids long. The V end was cut by 7 bases, the J end by 6 bases, with 13 bases between. Germline lookup yields CDR1 SGHRS and CDR2 YFSETQ. The CDR3 here is CASLDTANGYTF. For the CDR3, the DNA is TGCGCCAGCCTCGACACGGCAAATGGCTACACCTTC. The full variable domain, in which reference TRBV5-1 and TRBJ1-2 provide the parts outside the CDR3, is KAGVTQTPRYLIKTRGQQVTLSCSPISGHRSVSWYQQTPGQGLQFLFEYFSETQRNKGNFPGRFSGRQFSNSRSEMNVSTLELGDSALYLCASLDTANGYTFGSGTRLTVV.

CDR3: CASSHLSSGNQPQHF. CDR3 in DNA: TGTGCCAGTAGTCACCTATCATCGGGCAATCAGCCCCAGCATTTT. This chain connects TRBV19 to TRBJ1-5; D is undetermined. The length of the CDR3 is 15 residues. Germline lookup yields CDR1 LNHDA and CDR2 SQIVND (reference sequence). Trimming removed 5 bases from V and 2 bases from J, with 13 bases in between.

The rearrangement links TRBV15 to TRBJ1-1; 7 bases fit TRBD1. CDR1 is LNHNV and CDR2 is YYDKDF in the germline V gene (reference sequence). The CDR3 contains 18 residues. V shed 1 base, J shed 4 bases, and the junction held 15 bases outside the gene matches. CDR3 sequence reads: CATSRGAALGGRVTEAFF. CDR3 in DNA: TGTGCCACCAGCAGAGGGGCAGCCTTAGGGGGCAGGGTCACTGAAGCTTTCTTT.

The chain is built from TRBV23-1 and TRBJ2-1; 9 nucleotides agree with TRBD2. TRBV23-1 is labeled an ORF, and its function is uncertain. Trimming took 6 bases from V and 7 from J; bases not matched to a gene: 10. This CDR3 has 15 residues. The CDR3 region has the DNA TGCGCCAGCAGCCATAGCGGGAGAGGTAGGAATGAGCAGTTCTTC. Its translation: CASSHSGRGRNEQFF.

The chain has TRBV5-1 and TRBJ1-5, with 8 bases matching TRBD1. Germline lookup yields CDR1 SGHRS and CDR2 YFSETQ. Trimming at V came to 0 bases and at J to 11 bases, leaving 10 bases not matched to a gene. This CDR3 spans 15 amino acids. The CDR3 region has the DNA TGCGCCAGCAGCTTGGAGGCAGGGGGCATATCAGCCCAGCATTTT. Translation gives CASSLEAGGISAQHF.

CDR3 residues: CSVLRAGANVLTF. The CDR3 nucleotides are TGCAGCGTACTGCGGGCTGGGGCCAACGTCCTGACTTTC. The chain combines TRBV29-1 with TRBJ2-6, with D possibly TRBD2 on 5 matching bases. The germline V gene has CDR1 SQVTM and CDR2 ANQGSEA. V dropped 6 bases and J dropped 2 bases, with 8 bases sitting between them. The CDR3 has 13 amino acids.

This clone has only one observation. The rearrangement joins TRBV5-4 to TRBJ2-2; D is undetermined. Trimming took 0 bases from V and 0 from J, leaving 9 bases between them. Germline CDR1 is SGHNT and CDR2 is YYREEE (reference sequence). This CDR3 is 16 amino acids long. The CDR3 DNA reads TGTGCCAGCAGCTTGGGCCTACTTACGAACACCGGGGAGCTGTTTTTT. It specifies CASSLGLLTNTGELFF.

J is TRBJ2-1 and V is TRBV29-1; D may be TRBD1 (5 bases). The CDR3 runs 12 residues. The V end was cut by 4 bases, the J end by 8 bases, with 12 bases between. The germline CDR1 and CDR2 sequences are SQVTM and ANQGSEA. The CDR3 region is CSVVSGIYEQFF. As DNA, the CDR3 is TGCAGCGTTGTGTCAGGGATCTATGAGCAGTTCTTC.

The chain couples TRBV6-1 to TRBJ1-4; 11 nucleotides agree with TRBD1. V shed 0 bases and J 0 bases; nucleotides not matched to a gene: 6. The CDR3 has 19 residues. In germline, CDR1 is MNHNS, CDR2 SASEGT. The DNA of the CDR3 is TGTGCCAGCAGTGAAGCGCTAGGGGGACAGGGGGCAACTAATGAAAAACTGTTTTTT. This encodes CASSEALGGQGATNEKLFF.

The gene calls are TRBV2 and TRBJ2-1; 11 nucleotides align to TRBD2. The trim removed 2 bases at V and 6 bases at J, leaving 9 bases unmatched. This CDR3 is 17 amino acids long. CDR1 is SNHLY, CDR2 FYNNEI, per germline. The CDR3 reads CASSESKLAGVSNEQFF. As DNA, the CDR3 is TGTGCCAGCAGTGAATCTAAACTAGCGGGAGTTAGCAATGAGCAGTTCTTC.

The V gene is TRBV4-2, the J gene TRBJ1-2; D call uncertain. Germline-derived CDR1 and CDR2 are LGHNA and YNFKEQ. The CDR3 has 17 amino acids. V lost 4 bases and J 0 bases, leaving 18 bases between the germline ends. The CDR3 DNA follows: TGTGCCAGCAGCCCCCCAGGCGTTCGAGCCTCTAACTATGGCTACACCTTC. Encoded protein: CASSPPGVRASNYGYTF.

V usage is TRBV15 and J usage is TRBJ1-5; 12 nucleotides match TRBD1. CDR3 length: 16 amino acids. Germline CDR1 and CDR2: LNHNV and YYDKDF (reference sequence). V shed 0 bases and J 7 bases; nucleotides not matched to a gene: 4. The DNA for the CDR3 is TGTGCCACCAGCAGAGAGGGACAGGGGGCGAGGCAGCCCCAGCATTTT. This translates into CATSREGQGARQPQHF. The complete variable domain, with remaining parts taken from reference TRBV15 and TRBJ1-5, reads DAMVIQNPRYQVTQFGKPVTLSCSQTLNHNVMYWYQQKSSQAPKLLFHYYDKDFNNEADTPDNFQSRRPNTSFCFLDIRSPGLGDTAMYLCATSREGQGARQPQHFGDGTRLSIL.

The rearrangement joins TRBV5-6 to TRBJ2-5; 7 bases agree with TRBD2. The trim removed 0 bases at V and 5 bases at J, leaving 4 bases unmatched. This CDR3 region has 14 residues. Germline V gene lookup returns CDR1 SGHDT and CDR2 YYEEEE. CDR3 coding DNA: TGTGCCAGCAGCTTGGGGGAGGGCCGGGAGACCCAGTACTTC. It codes for CASSLGEGRETQYF.

This clone was picked up a small number of times. This chain joins TRBV11-3 and TRBJ1-1; D might be TRBD1 (5 bases). The germline V gene has CDR1 SGHNT and CDR2 YENEEA. The CDR3 extends over 14 amino acids. Trimming cost V 4 bases and J 2 bases, with 11 bases left between them. Here the CDR3 reads CASSYGGTNTEAFF. In nucleotides, the CDR3 is TGTGCCAGCAGCTACGGCGGGACCAACACTGAAGCTTTCTTT.

V is TRBV28 and J is TRBJ1-3; 10 nucleotides align to TRBD1. From germline, CDR1 is MDHEN and CDR2 SYDVKM. CDR3 length equals 16 residues. The trim removed 6 bases at V and 2 bases at J, leaving 7 bases unmatched. CDR3 coding DNA: TGTGCCAGCAGCTTCCTCGGACAGGGGGCTGGAAACACCATATATTTT. It is translated as CASSFLGQGAGNTIYF.

This clone was picked up one time. V usage is TRBV27 and J usage is TRBJ2-7; a weak D match, TRBD2 (6 bases). The V and J ends lost 2 bases and 2 bases respectively, with 10 bases between them. The CDR3 is 14 residues long. Germline V gene data show CDR1 as MNHEY and CDR2 as SMNVEV (reference sequence). CDR3 nucleotides: TGTGCCAGCAGTTTACACGTAGCGGCCTACGAGCAGTACTTC. Encoded protein: CASSLHVAAYEQYF.

This chain connects TRBV7-4 to TRBJ2-7; D uncertain. V was pared by 1 base and J by 9 bases, with 28 bases between. Germline CDR1 reads SGHVT; CDR2 reads SQSDAQ. The CDR3 contains 18 residues. CDR3 region: CASSLDSLRQAIPAGQYF. CDR3 coding DNA: TGTGCCAGCAGCTTAGATTCCCTTCGGCAGGCCATCCCCGCTGGGCAGTACTTC.

CDR3: CASSSLDSYEQYF. The CDR3 DNA follows: TGCGCCAGCAGCTCATTAGATTCTTACGAGCAGTACTTC. The chain employs TRBV5-1 and TRBJ2-7; D remains unclear. Germline assignment: CDR1 SGHRS and CDR2 YFSETQ. CDR3 length: 13 amino acids. With 3 bases removed from V and 4 bases from J, the gap between germline ends came to 11 bases.